This T cell receptor (beta chain) was sequenced in a study of shared clonotypes between healthy human individuals. CD8 cells classed as naive were CD45RO-negative and positively selected for CCR7, excluding terminally differentiated effector memory CD45RA+ cells. Each donor was a Caucasian adult residing in Nashville, Tennessee. Replicate PCRs run on sorted subsets employed about 220 ng DNA, approximately 30,000 T cell genomes. Libraries were prepared by immunoSEQ multiplex PCR; TCRdb keeps only in-frame clonotypes and omits some of them. The table shows 1.5 million to 2.5 million clones, with 85% to 95% occurring only once. Trimming shortened V by 3 bases and J by 1 base, and 12 bases separated the two germline ends. The CDR3 extends over 14 amino acids. CDR1 and CDR2 (germline): SQVTM, ANQGSEA.

Material: naive CD8+ T cells sorted from blood. The chain has TRBV29-1 and TRBJ1-1; D possibly corresponds to TRBD1 (5 bases). The receptor was derived from a man aged 18-30 years in good health. CDR3 coding DNA: TGCAGCGTTGACCCGAGCAGGGCGAACACTGAAGCTTTCTTT. It translates to CSVDPSRANTEAFF. The full variable domain, completed using reference TRBV29-1 and TRBJ1-1, is SAVISQKPSRDICQRGTSLTIQCQVDSQVTMMFWYRQQPGQSLTLIATANQGSEATYESGFVIDKFPISRPNLTFSTLTVSNMSPEDSSIYLCSVDPSRANTEAFFGQGTRLTVV.